These T cell receptor beta chains were read from a single sample in a study of cytotoxic CD8 clonotypes in ibrutinib-treated CLL. Assay: immunoSEQ multiplex PCR; the TCRdb copy retains only in-frame clones and omits some. The data show about 120,000 clones, 55% to 75% seen once. Sequenced material: PBMCs, taken after 24 months of ibrutinib treatment. The receptors derive from a human donor with chronic lymphocytic leukemia. The CDR3 runs from the conserved cysteine through the conserved F or W. Fields, in order: V gene, J gene, clone size, D gene, CDR3 protein, CDR3 DNA. The D gene is left open where the match is weak. Expanded clones get a size class; other rows say once, few or many, or leave the size out.

>TRBV5-1|TRBJ2-7|NA|NA
CASSLVWDPKLGEQYF
TGCGCCAGCAGCTTGGTTTGGGACCCGAAGTTAGGAGAGCAGTACTTC
>TRBV10-2|TRBJ1-2|NA|NA
CASSDPRQGANYGYTF
TGCGCCAGCAGTGACCCCCGACAAGGCGCTAACTATGGCTACACCTTC
>TRBV11-3|TRBJ1-3|NA|NA
CASRAQSGNTIYF
TGTGCCAGCCGGGCGCAATCTGGAAACACCATATATTTT
>TRBV5-1|TRBJ2-7|few|NA
CASSLDGTTYEQYF
TGCGCCAGCAGCTTGGACGGCACGACCTACGAGCAGTACTTC
>TRBV4-1|TRBJ1-6|NA|NA
CASSQGRTENSPLHF
TGCGCCAGCAGCCAAGGACGGACTGAGAATTCACCCCTCCACTTT
>TRBV30|TRBJ1-1|NA|NA
CAWGREMAVTEAFF
TGTGCCTGGGGCAGGGAAATGGCGGTCACTGAAGCTTTCTTT
>TRBV5-1|TRBJ2-1|NA|NA
CASSLALAGRKQFF
TGCGCCAGCAGCTTGGCCCTCGCAGGGCGGAAGCAGTTCTTC
>TRBV15|TRBJ2-1|NA|NA
CATSRDAEQFF
TGTGCCACCAGCAGAGATGCTGAGCAGTTCTTC
>TRBV9|TRBJ2-2|NA|TRBD1
CASSSRTGGPGELFF
TGTGCCAGCAGCTCCCGGACAGGGGGGCCCGGGGAGCTGTTTTTT
>TRBV7-9|TRBJ2-7|NA|NA
CASSRSGPPYEQYF
TGTGCCAGCAGCAGAAGCGGGCCTCCATACGAGCAGTACTTC
>TRBV7-6|TRBJ2-5|NA|NA
CASSSGPLTRETQYF
TGTGCCAGCAGCTCCGGACCACTCACCAGGGAGACCCAGTACTTC
>TRBV7-9|TRBJ2-1|NA|NA
CASSFLQSYNEQFF
TGTGCCAGCAGCTTCCTTCAATCCTACAATGAGCAGTTCTTC
>TRBV27|TRBJ2-4|few|NA
CASSLTVLAKNIQYF
TGTGCCAGCAGTTTAACGGTACTAGCCAAAAACATTCAGTACTTC
>TRBV12-5|TRBJ1-2|NA|NA
CASGLQPNYGYTF
TGTGCTAGTGGTTTGCAGCCAAACTATGGCTACACCTTC
>TRBV18|TRBJ1-5|NA|TRBD1
CASSLDRDSNQPQHF
TGTGCCAGCTCACTGGACAGGGATAGCAATCAGCCCCAGCATTTT
>TRBV5-1|TRBJ2-5|NA|NA
CASSLLSGPIQETQYF
TGCGCCAGCAGCTTGTTAAGCGGGCCGATCCAAGAGACCCAGTACTTC
>TRBV15|TRBJ2-5|NA|TRBD1
CATSPQGDKGETQYF
TGTGCCACCAGCCCTCAGGGGGACAAAGGGGAGACCCAGTACTTC
>TRBV4-1|TRBJ2-3|NA|TRBD2
CASSQDKSGGAETTQYF
TGCGCCAGCAGCCAAGATAAAAGCGGGGGGGCCGAAACTACGCAGTATTTT
>TRBV6-7|TRBJ2-7|NA|TRBD1
CASSYPHPFRQGRYF
TGTGCCAGCAGTTACCCACACCCTTTTAGACAGGGACGGTACTTC
>TRBV10-3|TRBJ1-2|NA|NA
CAISIWPEIAF
TGTGCCATCAGTATCTGGCCTGAAATCGCCTTC
>TRBV7-3|TRBJ2-7|NA|NA
CASKGDLGSYEQYF
TGTGCCAGCAAGGGGGACTTGGGTTCCTACGAGCAGTACTTC
>TRBV7-3|TRBJ2-1|few|NA
CASSFDSSSYNEQFF
TGTGCCAGCAGCTTTGACTCCAGCTCCTACAATGAGCAGTTCTTC
>TRBV5-5|TRBJ2-1|NA|TRBD2
CASSPGLAVGEQFF
TGTGCCAGCAGCCCAGGACTAGCGGTCGGTGAGCAGTTCTTC
>TRBV19|TRBJ2-1|few|TRBD1
CASTTGDMFF
TGTGCCAGTACCACAGGGGATATGTTCTTC
>TRBV13|TRBJ2-1|few|NA
CASSLRLRVNEQFF
TGTGCCAGCAGCTTAAGACTAAGGGTAAATGAGCAGTTCTTC
>TRBV19|TRBJ2-7|once|NA
CASSITAGIEQYF
TGTGCCAGTAGTATCACGGCAGGTATCGAGCAGTACTTC
>TRBV27|TRBJ2-7|once|NA
CASSLGGAFGNEQYF
TGTGCCAGCAGTTTGGGGGGGGCCTTCGGGAACGAGCAGTACTTC
>TRBV5-1|TRBJ2-3|NA|NA
CASSFGDRVPTSAGTDTQYF
TGCGCCAGCAGCTTTGGGGACAGGGTGCCGACTAGCGCTGGCACAGATACGCAGTATTTT
>TRBV9|TRBJ1-2|NA|TRBD1
CASSEGARDSYGYTF
TGTGCCAGCAGCGAGGGGGCGAGGGACAGCTATGGCTACACCTTC
>TRBV2|TRBJ1-1|NA|NA
CASSEMGGTEAFF
TGTGCCAGCAGTGAAATGGGGGGAACTGAAGCTTTCTTT
>TRBV5-4|TRBJ1-1|NA|NA
CASSLGSAGNTEAFF
TGTGCCAGCAGCTTGGGGTCGGCCGGGAACACTGAAGCTTTCTTT
>TRBV5-5|TRBJ1-6|NA|NA
CASSLALSSPLHF
TGTGCCAGCAGCTTGGCCCTCAGTTCACCCCTCCACTTT
>TRBV5-1|TRBJ1-1|NA|NA
CASSLVSQGNTEAFF
TGCGCCAGCAGCTTGGTATCGCAGGGAAACACTGAAGCTTTCTTT
>TRBV5-6|TRBJ2-7|NA|TRBD1
CASSPPQGARNEQYF
TGTGCCAGCAGCCCTCCACAGGGGGCGCGGAACGAGCAGTACTTC
>TRBV2|TRBJ1-5|NA|NA
CASSDLGQPQHF
TGTGCCAGCAGTGACTTGGGACAGCCCCAGCATTTT
>TRBV30|TRBJ1-2|NA|TRBD1
CAWSRDRAGGYTF
TGTGCCTGGAGCCGGGACAGGGCAGGTGGCTACACCTTC
>TRBV5-1|TRBJ1-1|NA|NA
CASSLGRGGWNTEAFF
TGCGCCAGCAGCTTGGGAAGGGGAGGATGGAACACTGAAGCTTTCTTT
>TRBV18|TRBJ1-1|NA|TRBD1
CASSPSGGQNTEAFF
TGTGCCAGCTCACCGTCAGGGGGCCAGAACACTGAAGCTTTCTTT
>TRBV7-9|TRBJ1-2|NA|NA
CASSLVAGPNYGYTF
TGTGCCAGCAGCTTAGTAGCAGGACCTAACTATGGCTACACCTTC
>TRBV6-6|TRBJ1-2|NA|TRBD1
CASTDRARQGYTF
TGTGCCAGCACTGACAGGGCACGGCAAGGCTACACCTTC
>TRBV30|TRBJ1-6|NA|TRBD1
CAWSPPKPGQGSSPLHF
TGTGCCTGGAGTCCACCGAAACCGGGACAGGGAAGTTCACCCCTCCACTTT